This TCR beta chain was documented in a study of cytotoxic CD8 clonotypes in ibrutinib-treated CLL. Study-wide points: Patients with sustained remission and those progressing were sampled at differing times.

Unmatched junction bases numbered 3, after V lost 0 bases and J lost 7 bases. Per germline, CDR1 MNHEY and CDR2 SVGAGI. There are 14 residues in the CDR3. Note on this clone: Its target is not known.

Measured with immunoSEQ multiplex PCR; TCRdb has only the in-frame clones, and not every one. The table lists 270,000 or so clones, 65% to 85% of them singletons. The TCR comes from a human donor with chronic lymphocytic leukemia. The sequencing used PBMCs, collected at disease progression, from a patient treated with ibrutinib. This chain links TRBV6-5 with TRBJ2-1, with 7 bases fitting TRBD1. The CDR3 sequence: CASSYSARGNEQFF. CDR3 nucleotide sequence: TGTGCCAGCAGTTACTCCGCCAGGGGGAATGAGCAGTTCTTC.